The TCR beta chain under discussion was sequenced for a study of identical twins. Findings and limits, study-wide: It was out-of-frame TCR alpha sharing in monozygotic twins that models underestimated.

Donors were all healthy Caucasians. For this clonotype: What it recognizes is unknown.

The CDR3 is made up of 14 amino acids. V lost 10 bases and J 0 bases, leaving 13 bases between the germline ends. CDR1 and CDR2 from the germline V gene are SGHVS and FNYEAQ. TCRdb fed the 5' RACE reads into MiXCR, producing one record per CDR3 protein. The sample has about 790,000 distinct CDR3 sequences, over 15% seen once. These data were also filed under a second study, of T cells expressing NK-cell markers. According to that study: Sorted CD3+CD56+NKG2C+, CD3+CD56+NKG2C- and CD3+CD56-NKG2C+ T-cell subsets were beta-chain profiled.

The receptor was isolated from a woman aged 18-29 years in good health. Sequenced: PBMCs. V is TRBV7-6 and J is TRBJ2-1, with D possibly TRBD2 on 5 matching bases. DNA for the CDR3: TGTGCCACCATTCCCCTAGCCTCCTACAATGAGCAGTTCTTC. Amino acids: CATIPLASYNEQFF.